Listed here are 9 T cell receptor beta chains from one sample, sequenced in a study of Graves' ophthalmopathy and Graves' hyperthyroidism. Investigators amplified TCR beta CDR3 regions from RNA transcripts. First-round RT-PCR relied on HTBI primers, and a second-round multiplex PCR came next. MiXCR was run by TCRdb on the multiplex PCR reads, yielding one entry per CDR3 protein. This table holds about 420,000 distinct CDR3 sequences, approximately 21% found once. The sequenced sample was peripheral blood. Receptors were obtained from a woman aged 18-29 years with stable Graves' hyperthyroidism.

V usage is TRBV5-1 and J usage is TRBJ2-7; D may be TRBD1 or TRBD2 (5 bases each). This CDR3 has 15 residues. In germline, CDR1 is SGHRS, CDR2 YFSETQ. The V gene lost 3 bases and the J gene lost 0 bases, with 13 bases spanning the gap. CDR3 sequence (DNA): TGCGCCAGCAGCTGGGGACCGAACCTCTCCTACGAGCAGTACTTC. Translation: CASSWGPNLSYEQYF. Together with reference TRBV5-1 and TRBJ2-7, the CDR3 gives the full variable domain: KAGVTQTPRYLIKTRGQQVTLSCSPISGHRSVSWYQQTPGQGLQFLFEYFSETQRNKGNFPGRFSGRQFSNSRSEMNVSTLELGDSALYLCASSWGPNLSYEQYFGPGTRLTVT.

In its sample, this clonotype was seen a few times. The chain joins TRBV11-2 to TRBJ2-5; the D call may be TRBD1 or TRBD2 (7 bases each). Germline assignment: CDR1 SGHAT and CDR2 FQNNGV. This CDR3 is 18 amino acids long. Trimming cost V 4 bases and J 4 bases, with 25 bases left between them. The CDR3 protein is CASSSHRVGQRDRETQYF. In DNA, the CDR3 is TGTGCCAGCAGCTCCCACCGGGTGGGACAGCGGGATCGAGAGACCCAGTACTTC.

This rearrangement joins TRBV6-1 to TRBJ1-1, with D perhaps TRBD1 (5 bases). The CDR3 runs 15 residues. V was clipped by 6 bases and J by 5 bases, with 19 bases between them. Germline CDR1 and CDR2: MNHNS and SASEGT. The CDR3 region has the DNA TGTGCCAGCAGCTCTCCCGGGACCCGAGGGACTGAAGCTTTCTTT. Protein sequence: CASSSPGTRGTEAFF.

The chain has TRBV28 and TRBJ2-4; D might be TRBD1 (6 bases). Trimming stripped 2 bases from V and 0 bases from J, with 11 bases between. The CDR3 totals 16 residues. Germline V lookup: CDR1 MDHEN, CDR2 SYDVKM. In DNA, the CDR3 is TGTGCCAGCAGTTTAATGGGACAACTAGCCAAAAACATTCAGTACTTC. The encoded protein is CASSLMGQLAKNIQYF.

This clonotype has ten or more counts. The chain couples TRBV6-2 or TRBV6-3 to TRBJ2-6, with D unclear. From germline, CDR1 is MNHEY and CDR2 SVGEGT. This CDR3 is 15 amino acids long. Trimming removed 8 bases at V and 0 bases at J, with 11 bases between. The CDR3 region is CASLRANSGANVLTF. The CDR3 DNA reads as TGTGCCAGCCTCCGGGCCAACTCTGGGGCCAACGTCCTGACTTTC.

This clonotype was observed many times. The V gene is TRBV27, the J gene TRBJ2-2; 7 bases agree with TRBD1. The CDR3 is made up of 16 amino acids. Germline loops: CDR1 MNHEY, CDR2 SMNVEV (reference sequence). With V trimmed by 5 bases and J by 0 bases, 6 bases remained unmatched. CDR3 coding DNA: TGTGCCAGCAGTAACAGGGGCCTTTCGAACACCGGGGAGCTGTTTTTT. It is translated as CASSNRGLSNTGELFF.

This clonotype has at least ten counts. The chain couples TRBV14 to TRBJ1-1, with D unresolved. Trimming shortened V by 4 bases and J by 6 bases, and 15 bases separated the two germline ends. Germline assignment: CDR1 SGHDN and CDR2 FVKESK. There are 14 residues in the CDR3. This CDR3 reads CASSPSREGPEAFF. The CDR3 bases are TGTGCCAGCAGCCCCTCAAGGGAAGGGCCTGAAGCTTTCTTT.

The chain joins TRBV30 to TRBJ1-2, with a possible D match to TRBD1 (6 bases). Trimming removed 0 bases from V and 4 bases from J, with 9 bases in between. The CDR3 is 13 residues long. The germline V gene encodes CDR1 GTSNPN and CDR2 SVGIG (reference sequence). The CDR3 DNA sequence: TGTGCCTGGAGTGTAGGACAGTTCTATGGCTACACCTTC. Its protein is CAWSVGQFYGYTF.

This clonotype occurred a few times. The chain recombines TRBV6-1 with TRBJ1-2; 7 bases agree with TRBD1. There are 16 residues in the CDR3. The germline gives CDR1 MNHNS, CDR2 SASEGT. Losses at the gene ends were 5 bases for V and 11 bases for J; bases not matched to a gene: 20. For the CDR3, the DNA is TGTGCCAGCAGTAAAATTACCGGGATAGGGGGCGGAGGTTACACCTTC. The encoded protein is CASSKITGIGGGGYTF.